This entry lists 27 T cell receptor beta chains sequenced from one sample in a study of beta chain features in type 1 diabetes (dated by TCRdb to between 2017 and 2018). Receptor libraries were prepared by the immunoSEQ multiplex PCR assay. All of the isolated RNA was reverse transcribed with the High Capacity cDNA Reverse Transcription Kit, so expressed TCRB transcripts were sequenced. In its TCRdb copy, this immuneACCESS table keeps in-frame sequences only and misses some clones. Where compared with another copy, unresolved V genes explain less than half of these, and the others have no known cause. This sample gives hundreds of thousands of clones in total; 17% of them show up just once. Jointly, the top ten make up 0.023% of the sample. Sequences were obtained from naive CD4+ T cells from blood. The cell subset or site label of this sample denotes: true naive CD4+ T cells. The receptors stem from a woman aged 18-30 years in good health.

This clone was counted only a few times. The rearrangement uses TRBV5-1 and TRBJ1-2; TRBD1 is a possible D gene (5 bases). The CDR3 runs to 13 residues. The germline CDR1 and CDR2 sequences are SGHRS and YFSETQ. Deletions cut 5 bases from V and 3 bases from J, with 11 bases between. CDR3 nucleotide sequence: TGCGCCAGCAGAAGTACGGGGGACTATGGCTACACCTTC. The encoded protein is CASRSTGDYGYTF.

The J gene is TRBJ1-1, the V gene TRBV6-1; D not resolved. Per the germline V gene, CDR1 is MNHNS and CDR2 is SASEGT. The CDR3 length is 14 residues. The V end was cut by 5 bases, the J end by 1 base, with 11 bases between. The CDR3 DNA follows: TGTGCCAGCAGTAGCGGGTCCACGAACACTGAAGCTTTCTTT. This gives the protein CASSSGSTNTEAFF.

V and J are TRBV7-8 and TRBJ1-6; 7 bases are shared with TRBD1. From germline, CDR1 is SGHVS and CDR2 FQNEAQ. This CDR3 spans 15 amino acids. V was clipped by 3 bases and J by 9 bases; unmatched bases: 8. DNA for the CDR3: TGTGCCAGCAGCTTCAGGGGGGCGGGAAGTTCACCCCTCCACTTT. The encoded protein is CASSFRGAGSSPLHF.

This chain uses TRBV11-2 with TRBJ1-2; 9 bases are shared with TRBD1. CDR3 length: 15 residues. Germline CDR1 is SGHAT and CDR2 is FQNNGV. After removal of 6 bases from V and 6 bases from J, the junction contained 11 bases not matched to a gene. The DNA of the CDR3 is TGTGCCAGCAGTTTAACCGGGACAGGGTTTGATGGCTACACCTTC. Translation: CASSLTGTGFDGYTF.

This chain connects TRBV14 to TRBJ2-1; a weak D match, TRBD1 (5 bases). This CDR3 has 17 amino acids. Trimming stripped 4 bases from V and 4 bases from J, with 20 bases between. The germline CDR1 and CDR2 sequences are SGHDN and FVKESK. This CDR3 reads CASSLAIGDIEYNEQFF. CDR3 sequence (DNA): TGTGCCAGCAGCCTTGCTATAGGGGATATCGAATACAATGAGCAGTTCTTC.

In this sample, this clone turned up a few times. The CDR3 bases are TGTGCCAGCAACGGCCGGGACAGAAGTGAAAAACTGTTTTTT. It encodes CASNGRDRSEKLFF. The chain combines TRBV21-1 with TRBJ1-4; the table calls TRBD1, which could not be checked here. TRBV21-1 represents a pseudogene. The CDR3 covers 14 residues.

This clone was picked up a small number of times. The V and J genes are TRBV7-2 and TRBJ2-7; tentative D call: TRBD1 (6 bases). CDR1 SGHTA and CDR2 FQGNSA come from the germline V gene. The CDR3 length is 15 residues. V lost 1 base and J lost 6, with 16 bases in between. The CDR3 DNA reads TGTGCCAGCAGCTTAGTCGATAGGGGGATTCGCGAGCAGTACTTC. Its translation: CASSLVDRGIREQYF.

The chain employs TRBV7-2 and TRBJ2-2; TRBD2 might be the D (5 bases). This CDR3 is 17 amino acids long. The germline V and J ends were trimmed by 0 bases and 6 bases, with 17 bases remaining between them. The germline V gene has CDR1 SGHTA and CDR2 FQGNSA. The CDR3 sequence: CASSLAPPGSMSGELFF. The CDR3 DNA reads as TGTGCCAGCAGCTTAGCGCCTCCGGGATCAATGTCCGGGGAGCTGTTTTTT.

There are a few counts of this clone. The chain employs TRBV29-1 and TRBJ2-1; 8 bases align to TRBD1. Per germline, CDR1 SQVTM and CDR2 ANQGSEA. V was clipped by 0 bases and J by 6 bases; unmatched bases: 16. The CDR3 has 18 amino acids. The CDR3 reads CSVEDRMRWAGGSNEQFF. The CDR3 DNA follows: TGCAGCGTTGAAGACAGGATGAGATGGGCAGGGGGCTCCAATGAGCAGTTCTTC.

The table lists this clone with a few counts. One junction end does not reproduce the germline sequence, and a read error may be involved. In DNA, the CDR3 is TGCAGCGCTGAAGGTGGGGATGAAAAACTGTTTTTT. As protein: CSAEGGDEKLFF. This chain uses TRBV29-1 with TRBJ1-4; D call uncertain. CDR3 length: 12 amino acids. Germline CDR1 reads SQVTM; CDR2 reads ANQGSEA.

The gene calls are TRBV5-4 and TRBJ2-3, with D hard to call. CDR1 SGHNT and CDR2 YYREEE come from the germline V gene (reference sequence). Trimming shortened V by 4 bases and J by 0 bases, and 6 bases separated the two germline ends. The CDR3 sequence is 13 residues long. The CDR3 here is CASSILSTDTQYF. The CDR3 DNA reads TGTGCCAGCAGCATTTTAAGCACAGATACGCAGTATTTT.

The rearrangement joins TRBV2 to TRBJ2-7; 9 positions match TRBD2. The CDR3 has 16 residues. The V gene end was trimmed by 0 bases and the J gene end by 4 bases; junction bases not matched to a gene: 7. In germline, CDR1 is SNHLY, CDR2 FYNNEI. CDR3 sequence reads: CASSEAAGGPSYEQYF. The CDR3 DNA sequence: TGTGCCAGCAGTGAAGCGGCGGGAGGGCCCTCTTACGAGCAGTACTTC.

This clone was seen a handful of times. The chain uses TRBV4-3 and TRBJ2-2; possible D gene TRBD2, 6 bases. This CDR3 is built from 18 residues. The V gene's germline CDR1 is LGHNA and CDR2 YSLEER. Deletions cut 4 bases from V and 3 bases from J, with 21 bases between. CDR3 region: CASSRKLGRGYDTGELFF. CDR3 bases: TGCGCCAGCAGCCGGAAACTCGGGAGAGGCTACGACACCGGGGAGCTGTTTTTT.

This clone was seen only a few times. This sample also contains other DNA sequences that code for the same CDR3. The chain is built from TRBV18 and TRBJ2-2; no reliable D call. From germline, CDR1 is KGHSH and CDR2 LQKENI. Trimming shortened V by 3 bases and J by 3 bases, and 5 bases separated the two germline ends. The CDR3 extends over 13 amino acids. The CDR3: CASSPRDTGELFF. DNA for the CDR3: TGTGCCAGCTCACCTAGGGACACCGGGGAGCTGTTTTTT.

The J gene is TRBJ2-1, the V gene TRBV9, with TRBD2 matching over 9 bases. Per germline, CDR1 SGDLS and CDR2 YYNGEE. J gave up 0 bases and V 3 bases, and 4 bases lay outside the gene matches. The CDR3 is 16 amino acids. The CDR3 nucleotides read TGTGCCAGCAGCGGTAGCGGGGGTAGCTCCTACAATGAGCAGTTCTTC. It yields the protein CASSGSGGSSYNEQFF.

This clone showed up just a few times. The genes are TRBV7-2 and TRBJ1-5; a weak D match, TRBD1 (5 bases). Germline CDR1 reads SGHTA; CDR2 reads FQGNSA. V was clipped by 1 base and J by 2 bases, with 18 bases between them. The length of the CDR3 is 18 residues. CDR3 loop: CASSLVRGGGYGNQPQHF. The CDR3 nucleotides are TGTGCCAGCAGCTTAGTCCGGGGCGGTGGATATGGCAATCAGCCCCAGCATTTT.

This clone was seen only a few times. J is TRBJ1-4 and V is TRBV15; D gene unclear. Trimming removed 0 bases at V and 3 bases at J, with 14 bases between. CDR3 length: 17 amino acids. Germline-derived CDR1 and CDR2 are LNHNV and YYDKDF (reference sequence). CDR3 protein: CATSRDRWGVANEKLFF. DNA of the CDR3: TGTGCCACCAGCAGAGACCGGTGGGGTGTGGCTAATGAAAAACTGTTTTTT.

This clone has just a few counts. This sequence joins TRBV2 and TRBJ1-2; 8 positions agree with TRBD1. The junction had 11 bases not matched to a gene; V was cut back by 6 bases and J by 8 bases. There are 14 residues in the CDR3. Germline CDR1 SNHLY, CDR2 FYNNEI. In DNA form, the CDR3 reads TGTGCCAGCAGCCCATTGGACAGGGTGGACGGCTACACCTTC. It encodes CASSPLDRVDGYTF.

The chain couples TRBV6-5 to TRBJ1-2; D call uncertain. This CDR3 has 12 amino acids. In germline, CDR1 is MNHEY, CDR2 SVGAGI. The V end lost 2 bases, the J end lost 6 bases, and 7 bases lay between the germline ends. The CDR3 region is CASSYRRNGYTF. CDR3 coding DNA: TGTGCCAGCAGTTACAGGAGGAATGGCTACACCTTC.

The chain combines TRBV19 with TRBJ2-7; TRBD2 matches 7 bases. Germline V lookup: CDR1 LNHDA, CDR2 SQIVND (reference sequence). This CDR3 comprises 18 residues. With 3 bases clipped from V and 0 bases from J, the junction kept 14 bases outside the gene matches. In nucleotides, the CDR3 is TGTGCCAGTAGTATTGGGGTTAGCGTGCGGGAGAGCTCCTACGAGCAGTACTTC. Encoded protein: CASSIGVSVRESSYEQYF. Based on the CDR3 plus reference TRBV19 and TRBJ2-7, the full variable domain is DGGITQSPKYLFRKEGQNVTLSCEQNLNHDAMYWYRQDPGQGLRLIYYSQIVNDFQKGDIAEGYSVSREKKESFPLTVTSAQKNPTAFYLCASSIGVSVRESSYEQYFGPGTRLTVT.

This clone was picked up a small number of times. This chain joins TRBV9 and TRBJ2-3, with D perhaps being TRBD1 or TRBD2 (5 bases each). The CDR3 contains 14 residues. The V gene lost 5 bases and the J gene lost 2 bases, with 12 bases spanning the gap. The V gene's germline CDR1 is SGDLS and CDR2 YYNGEE. The CDR3 coding sequence is TGTGCCAGCAGTCGGTCGGGGACCACAGATACGCAGTATTTT. It is translated as CASSRSGTTDTQYF.

This chain connects TRBV7-9 to TRBJ2-1; 12 bases fit TRBD2. Germline-derived CDR1 and CDR2 are SEHNR and FQNEAQ (reference sequence). With 6 bases clipped from V and 5 bases from J, the junction kept 8 bases outside the gene matches. The CDR3 runs 16 residues. Written as DNA, the CDR3 is TGTGCCAGCAGAGATACTAGCGGGAGGTTCCACAATGAGCAGTTCTTC. Translation gives CASRDTSGRFHNEQFF.

This clone has just a few counts. This chain joins TRBV2 and TRBJ1-5; no firm D call. The V and J ends lost 8 bases and 5 bases respectively, with 13 bases between them. CDR3 length: 13 residues. Germline assignment: CDR1 SNHLY and CDR2 FYNNEI. This CDR3 is CASAEDWDQPQHF. CDR3 sequence (DNA): TGTGCCAGCGCGGAGGACTGGGATCAGCCCCAGCATTTT. Combining the CDR3 with reference TRBV2 and TRBJ1-5 gives the whole variable domain EPEVTQTPSHQVTQMGQEVILRCVPISNHLYFYWYRQILGQKVEFLVSFYNNEISEKSEIFDDQFSVERPDGSNFTLKIRSTKLEDSAMYFCASAEDWDQPQHFGDGTRLSIL.

This clone was seen a handful of times. V and J are TRBV21-1 and TRBJ2-2; TRBD2 was called by the table and not checked on the DNA. TRBV21-1 is deemed a pseudogene. The CDR3 runs to 15 residues. The CDR3 sequence: CASNPGGPSTGELFF. The CDR3 DNA follows: TGTGCCAGCAACCCGGGGGGCCCTTCCACCGGGGAGCTGTTTTTT.

The chain uses TRBV4-1 and TRBJ2-1, with a weak D call TRBD2 (5 bases). Germline values: CDR1 MGHRA, CDR2 YSYEKL. The CDR3 runs to 14 residues. V dropped 3 bases and J dropped 3 bases, with 9 bases sitting between them. The CDR3 coding sequence is TGCGCCAGCAGCCATGAGGGTCGCTACAATGAGCAGTTCTTC. It translates to CASSHEGRYNEQFF.

This clone was counted between two and nine times. The CDR3 protein is CASSVGSSGSSYEQYF. In DNA form, the CDR3 reads TGTGCCAGCAGCGTAGGGTCTAGCGGGAGCTCCTACGAGCAGTACTTC. The J gene is TRBJ2-7, the V gene TRBV9; 10 bases are a match to TRBD2. This CDR3 is 16 amino acids long. From germline, CDR1 is SGDLS and CDR2 YYNGEE. Trimming at V came to 0 bases and at J to 0 bases, leaving 3 bases not matched to a gene.

The chain couples TRBV5-4 to TRBJ2-5, with 8 bases matching TRBD1. J gave up 2 bases and V 4 bases, and 7 bases lay outside the gene matches. Germline V gene data show CDR1 as SGHNT and CDR2 as YYREEE (reference sequence). The CDR3 is 15 residues long. Here the CDR3 reads CASSSATGAQETQYF. Here the CDR3 DNA reads TGTGCCAGCAGCAGTGCGACAGGGGCGCAAGAGACCCAGTACTTC.